Sequencing of this T cell receptor beta chain was carried out in a study of T-cell memory formation after mild COVID-19. MiXCR, applied by TCRdb to the 5' RACE reads, yields one record per CDR3 protein. This sample carries 530,000 or so distinct CDR3 sequences, about 18% of them seen once, and the ten largest clones take about 7.4%. With 0 bases clipped from V and 7 bases from J, the junction kept 6 bases outside the gene matches. Germline V gene lookup returns CDR1 LGHNA and CDR2 YNFKEQ. The CDR3 runs to 15 residues. The material sequenced was PBMCs or a T cell subset sorted from them (not recorded which). The J gene is TRBJ2-1, the V gene TRBV4-2; 7 bases fit TRBD2. The source is an adult woman who had mild COVID-19 (a few samples of this study predate the infection). Cell type and time point are not known. The CDR3 coding sequence is TGTGCCAGCAGCCAAGAAGGCGGGAGTCGAAATGAGCAGTTCTTC. Encoded protein: CASSQEGGSRNEQFF.